These 18 T cell receptor beta chains came from one sample sequenced in a study of T cell responses to AZD1222 COVID-19 vaccine. Measured with immunoSEQ multiplex PCR; TCRdb has only the in-frame clones, and not every one. The sample contains about 120,000 clones, around 89% of which appear only once. The starting material was peripheral blood, obtained on day 0 of AZD1222 vaccination. The receptors come from an adult in good health.

This clone has more than one count but fewer than ten. The chain joins TRBV6-5 to TRBJ1-2; no firm D call. Germline-derived CDR1 and CDR2 are MNHEY and SVGAGI. This CDR3 region has 14 residues. V dropped 6 bases and J dropped 5 bases, with 16 bases sitting between them. The CDR3 bases are TGTGCCAGCAGGTCCGAGACCACGTCGTATGGCTACACCTTC. Amino acids: CASRSETTSYGYTF.

This clone was picked up a small number of times. This chain joins TRBV12-3 or TRBV12-4 and TRBJ2-7, with 7 bases lining up with TRBD1. The length of the CDR3 is 11 residues. Germline trimming cut 4 bases from V and 6 bases from J; bases unmatched to any gene: 0. DNA for the CDR3: TGTGCCAGCAGTTACAGGGGCGAGCAGTACTTC. This gives the protein CASSYRGEQYF.

This clone is medium-sized by share. The chain carries TRBV15 and TRBJ1-4, with D perhaps matching TRBD1 (6 bases). The CDR3 has 16 residues. Germline V gene sequence: CDR1 LNHNV, CDR2 YYDKDF (reference sequence). Trimming left V 0 bases short and J 7 bases short, with 15 bases between. The CDR3 reads CATSRDQGAGAEKLFF. The CDR3 nucleotides read TGTGCCACCAGCAGAGATCAAGGGGCAGGGGCTGAAAAACTGTTTTTT.

The chain uses TRBV12-3 or TRBV12-4 and TRBJ2-7; D uncertain. V was cut by 3 bases and J by 8 bases, with 8 bases left in between. The CDR3 has 11 amino acids. CDR3 residues: CASSLKAKQYF. The CDR3, as DNA: TGTGCCAGCAGTTTGAAGGCTAAGCAGTACTTC.

There are a few counts of this clone. This chain links TRBV5-6 with TRBJ1-2; D not certain. The CDR3 is made up of 14 amino acids. The germline gives CDR1 SGHDT, CDR2 YYEEEE. Between the trimmed V and J ends, which lost 4 bases and 8 bases, there was a span of 18 bases. CDR3 DNA sequence: TGTGCCAGCAGCCCTGGAGCCGGCCAAGGCGGCTACACCTTC. Residues: CASSPGAGQGGYTF.

The V call is TRBV6-6, the J call TRBJ1-1; 8 bases match TRBD1. The V gene end was trimmed by 11 bases and the J gene end by 3 bases; junction bases not matched to a gene: 8. The CDR3 is 13 residues long. Germline CDR1 is MNHNY and CDR2 is SVGAGI (reference sequence). The CDR3: CALADREDTEAFF. Written as DNA, the CDR3 is TGTGCCCTCGCGGACAGGGAGGACACTGAAGCTTTCTTT.

V usage is TRBV12-3 or TRBV12-4 and J usage is TRBJ2-7, with unresolved D. CDR3 size: 12 residues. V was trimmed by 6 bases and J by 1 base, leaving 7 bases between them. Here the CDR3 DNA reads TGTGCCAGCAGCCCTACGTCCTACGAGCAGTACTTC. Its translation is CASSPTSYEQYF.

The chain carries TRBV5-1 and TRBJ2-3; D remains unclear. The germline V gene encodes CDR1 SGHRS and CDR2 YFSETQ. V was cut by 0 bases and J by 0 bases, with 8 bases left in between. The CDR3 loop spans 15 amino acids. The CDR3 is CASSLDSSSTDTQYF. The CDR3, as DNA: TGCGCCAGCAGCTTGGACAGTTCTAGCACAGATACGCAGTATTTT.

This chain connects TRBV6-5 to TRBJ2-7; possibly TRBD1 for D (6 bases). This CDR3 region has 15 residues. The ends were cut back, 1 base at V and 3 bases at J, with 13 bases in the middle. Germline V gene sequence: CDR1 MNHEY, CDR2 SVGAGI. In nucleotides, the CDR3 is TGTGCCAGCAGTTACTTACATCGGACAGACTACGAGCAGTACTTC. Protein: CASSYLHRTDYEQYF.

The chain links TRBV10-3 to TRBJ1-1; perhaps TRBD1 as D (5 bases). Per germline, CDR1 ENHRY and CDR2 SYGVKD. This CDR3 has 12 residues. V lost 8 bases and J lost 6, with 13 bases in between. The chain's CDR3 is CAIGWGVAEAFF. The CDR3, as DNA: TGTGCCATCGGGTGGGGGGTGGCTGAAGCTTTCTTT.

The J gene is TRBJ2-3, the V gene TRBV5-4; D perhaps matches TRBD2 (6 bases). CDR3 length equals 13 residues. The germline V gene has CDR1 SGHNT and CDR2 YYREEE (reference sequence). V was cut by 6 bases and J by 0 bases, with 8 bases left in between. CDR3 nucleotide sequence: TGTGCCAGCATCGGAGGGAGCACAGATACGCAGTATTTT. Translation gives CASIGGSTDTQYF. Filled out from reference TRBV5-4 and TRBJ2-3, the complete variable domain reads ETGVTQSPTHLIKTRGQQVTLRCSSQSGHNTVSWYQQALGQGPQFIFQYYREEENGRGNFPPRFSGLQFPNYSSELNVNALELDDSALYLCASIGGSTDTQYFGPGTRLTVL.

Comments on this clone: A junction boundary mismatches the germline segment, possibly from a read error. The V gene is TRBV4-2, the J gene TRBJ2-2; 12 bases are a match to TRBD2. The length of the CDR3 is 17 residues. CDR1 LGHNA and CDR2 YNFKEQ come from the germline V gene. The CDR3 here is CASNQALAGGYTGELFF. CDR3 DNA sequence: TGTGCCAGCAACCAAGCCCTAGCGGGGGGGTACACCGGGGAGCTGTTTTTT.

The chain uses TRBV24-1 and TRBJ1-1, with D possibly TRBD1 on 5 matching bases. V lost 7 bases and J lost 0, with 8 bases in between. CDR1 and CDR2 (germline): KGHDR, SFDVKD. The CDR3 runs 13 residues. In DNA, the CDR3 is TGTGCCACCAGGGGACTGATGAACACTGAAGCTTTCTTT. It specifies CATRGLMNTEAFF.

This clone appeared a few times. The J gene is TRBJ2-7, the V gene TRBV6-1, with 7 bases lining up with TRBD1. V was clipped by 0 bases and J by 11 bases; unmatched bases: 7. This CDR3 has 13 amino acids. The germline gives CDR1 MNHNS, CDR2 SASEGT. Here the CDR3 reads CASSEARGGAEYF. The CDR3, as DNA: TGTGCCAGCAGTGAAGCGAGAGGGGGCGCGGAGTACTTC.

The chain employs TRBV11-2 and TRBJ1-1; the D is unclear. Per germline, CDR1 SGHAT and CDR2 FQNNGV. Trimming pared 2 bases from V and 2 bases from J, leaving 12 bases between. CDR3 length equals 15 residues. CDR3 coding DNA: TGTGCCAGCAGCTTACCTCGGCGATTAAACACTGAAGCTTTCTTT. Its translation is CASSLPRRLNTEAFF.

The chain couples TRBV7-9 to TRBJ2-5, with D maybe TRBD2 (6 bases). Germline V gene lookup returns CDR1 SEHNR and CDR2 FQNEAQ (reference sequence). V lost 3 bases to trimming and J lost 5 bases, with 7 bases between them. The CDR3 covers 12 residues. The CDR3 loop is CASSFGGETQYF. For the CDR3, the DNA is TGTGCCAGCAGCTTTGGGGGGGAGACCCAGTACTTC.

The chain employs TRBV18 and TRBJ1-4, with TRBD1 identical over 8 bases. This CDR3 comprises 16 residues. Germline loops: CDR1 KGHSH, CDR2 LQKENI. The J segment lost 5 bases and the V segment lost 5 bases, leaving 10 bases of the junction unmatched. Here the CDR3 DNA reads TGTGCCAGCTCAGCACGCATACAGGGGGGAAATGAAAAACTGTTTTTT. This translates into CASSARIQGGNEKLFF.

This rearrangement joins TRBV18 to TRBJ2-3; weak D call: TRBD2 (6 bases). With 3 bases removed from V and 4 bases from J, the gap between germline ends came to 23 bases. The CDR3 length is 18 residues. Germline V gene data show CDR1 as KGHSH and CDR2 as LQKENI. The CDR3 DNA sequence: TGTGCCAGCTCACCGACTAGGGCCCGGGGAAGAGGGGCAGATACGCAGTATTTT. Translation: CASSPTRARGRGADTQYF.